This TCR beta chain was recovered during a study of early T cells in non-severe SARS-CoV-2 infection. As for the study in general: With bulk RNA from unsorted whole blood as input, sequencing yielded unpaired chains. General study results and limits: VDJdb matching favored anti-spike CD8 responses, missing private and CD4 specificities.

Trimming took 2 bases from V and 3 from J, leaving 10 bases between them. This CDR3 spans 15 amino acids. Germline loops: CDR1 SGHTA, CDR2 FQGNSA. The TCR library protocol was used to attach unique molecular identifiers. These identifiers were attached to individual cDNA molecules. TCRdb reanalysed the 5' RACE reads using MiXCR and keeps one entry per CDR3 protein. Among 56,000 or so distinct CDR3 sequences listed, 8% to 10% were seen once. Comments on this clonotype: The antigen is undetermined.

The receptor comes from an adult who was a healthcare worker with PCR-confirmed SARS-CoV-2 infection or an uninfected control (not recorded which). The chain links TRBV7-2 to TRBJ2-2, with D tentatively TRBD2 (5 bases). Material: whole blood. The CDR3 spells CASSLRGYHTGELFF. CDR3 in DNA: TGTGCCAGCAGCTTACGAGGGTATCACACCGGGGAGCTGTTTTTT.